A single T cell receptor (beta chain) is shown here with its context. This clonotype was detected only once. This clone's antigen is unknown. The sample holds no much larger clone one base away, and base qualities are not on file. On its own, one read is weak support. The entry originates in a study of CD8 T cells in Susac syndrome (dated by TCRdb to between 2019 and 2020). With respect to the entire study: Among the Susac syndrome patients who were sequenced, clinically active disease was present in six and clinical remission was observed in roughly eight. Susac syndrome patients were therapy-naive, on corticosteroids (some also receiving IVIg), or on IVIg alone at blood withdrawal. Repertoire sequencing was used to test whether CD8+ T cell activation and differentiation in Susac syndrome was antigen driven. The clonality of the CD8+ T cell repertoire was compared across about 12 healthy donors, some 14 Susac syndrome patients and around 16 multiple sclerosis patients.

Paper-wide results and their limitations: Looking at Susac-specific public clones, the researchers identified approximately 15 in the total CD8+ repertoire and roughly 5 in the CD8+ TEMRA repertoire. The number of individuals in the TCR sequencing and HLA analysis was recognized as being relatively small. Susac syndrome CD8+ repertoires showed clonal expansion, highest in CD8+ TEMRA cells and greater in clinically active than remitting patients.

RNA was extracted using the RNeasy kit, and roughly 0.45 to 1 ug of the RNA was reverse transcribed with random hexamers. TCR beta CDR3 regions were amplified with the immunoSEQ multiplex PCR assay covering 54 Vbeta and 13 Jbeta segments. Bias from PCR amplification was corrected by using a synthetic template baseline for primer optimization and for computational correction. The study's own analysis went as follows. Reads were annotated to V, D and J genes per IMGT and analyzed with immunoSEQ Analyzer, keeping only productive sequences. Clonality was computed as one minus Shannon entropy normalized by log2 of the number of productive unique sequences. For each patient and control, public and private clones were evaluated among the 100 most prevalent clones. Clones were defined as Susac-specific if absent from the healthy and MS cohorts, from 900 to 1,200 published viral clones and from other ImmuneACCESS disease sequences. Starting from the raw public reads, TCRdb applied fastp trimming at Q25, assembled clones with MiXCR and retained in-frame beta chains. Rows with a matching CDR3 protein are joined into one entry that keeps the most common DNA and genes. None of the V and J calls come from the authors' own analysis; TCRdb made them. This sample is represented by 100,000 to 150,000 distinct CDR3 sequences; about 94% of them were singletons. About 0.28% of the sample belongs to the ten largest clones.

From the germline V gene, CDR1 is SGHVS and CDR2 is FQNEAQ. Reading from cysteine to phenylalanine, the CDR3 counts 16 amino acids. Only CDR3 DNA remains: 48 bases, in frame from the first base. V drops 2 bases and J drops 1 base, leaving 15 bases in between. High-throughput TCR beta sequencing profiled peripheral blood CD8+ and CD4+ T cells from healthy donors, Susac syndrome patients and multiple sclerosis patients. Susac syndrome patients met recently defined diagnostic criteria for definite or probable disease. Bulk CD8+ and CD4+ T cells were purified by magnetic negative isolation, while CD8+ TEMRA cells were enriched using FACS. Blood was collected in EDTA tubes and processed within 24 hours, with PBMCs isolated through density gradient centrifugation. PBMCs destined for TCR sequencing were cryopreserved in liquid nitrogen and later thawed in a 37 °C water bath. A purity of at least 90% was achieved for sorted or isolated CD4+, CD8+ and CD8+ TEMRA cells.

The V gene is TRBV7-8 and the J gene is TRBJ2-7; the D gene lacks a confident call. The sequenced sample consisted of CD8+ T cells from PBMCs. This clonotype was sampled from a human donor with Susac syndrome. The DNA reads as follows: TGTGCCAGCAGCTTACCCACGGGCAGACCTTCCTACGAGCAGTACTTC. Translated, this is CASSLPTGRPSYEQYF.